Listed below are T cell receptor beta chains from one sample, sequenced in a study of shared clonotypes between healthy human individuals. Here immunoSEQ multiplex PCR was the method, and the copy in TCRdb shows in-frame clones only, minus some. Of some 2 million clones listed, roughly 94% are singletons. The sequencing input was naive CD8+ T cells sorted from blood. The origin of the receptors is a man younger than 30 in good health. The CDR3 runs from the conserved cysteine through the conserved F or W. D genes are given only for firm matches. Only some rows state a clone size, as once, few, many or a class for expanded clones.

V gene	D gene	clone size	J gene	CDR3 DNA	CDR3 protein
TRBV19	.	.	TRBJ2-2	TGTGCCAGTAGTATAGGGGGGATCCTCACCGGGGAGCTGTTTTTT	CASSIGGILTGELFF
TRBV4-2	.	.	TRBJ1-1	TGTGCCAGCAGTGAGGGAAATGAAGCTTTCTTT	CASSEGNEAFF
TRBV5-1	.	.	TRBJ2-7	TGCGCCAGCAGCTTAAACAGGGTGTATTACTACGAGCAGTACTTC	CASSLNRVYYYEQYF
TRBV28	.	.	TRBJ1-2	TGTGCCAGCAGCTCCCCACGGGGGCCGTATGGCTACACCTTC	CASSSPRGPYGYTF
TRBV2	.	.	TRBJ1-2	TGTGCCAGCAGTGAAGGACTCTACTATGGCTACACCTTC	CASSEGLYYGYTF
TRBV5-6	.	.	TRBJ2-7	TGTGCCAGCAGCTTAGGAAGCGGGTGGGCTACGGGGCAGTACTTC	CASSLGSGWATGQYF
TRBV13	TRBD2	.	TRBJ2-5	TGTGCCAGCAGCTCGGGACTAGCGGGAGGGCCCATGGAGACCCAGTACTTC	CASSSGLAGGPMETQYF
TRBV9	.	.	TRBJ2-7	TGTGCCAGCAGCTCAGGCTCCTACGAGCAGTACTTC	CASSSGSYEQYF
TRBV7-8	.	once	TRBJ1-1	TGTGCCAGCACCCAAGAAGGGGCCGGATACTATGAAGCTTTCTTT	CASTQEGAGYYEAFF
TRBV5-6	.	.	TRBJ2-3	TGTGCCAGCAGCAACCCGAGGGACGGCACAGATACGCAGTATTTT	CASSNPRDGTDTQYF
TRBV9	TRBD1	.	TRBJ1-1	TGTGCCAGCAGCGGGTTACAGGGGGTTAAAACTGAAGCTTTCTTT	CASSGLQGVKTEAFF
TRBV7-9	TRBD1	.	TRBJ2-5	TGTGCCAGCAGCTTAGTACAGGGGCTCTCTCAAGAGACCCAGTACTTC	CASSLVQGLSQETQYF
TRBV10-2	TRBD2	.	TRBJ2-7	TGCGCCAGCTCCTTAGCGGGGGCTTACGAGCAGTACTTC	CASSLAGAYEQYF
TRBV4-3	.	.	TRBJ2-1	TGCGCCAGCAGCCAAGATTGGAGGAGCTCCTACAATGAGCAGTTCTTC	CASSQDWRSSYNEQFF
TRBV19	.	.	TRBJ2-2	TGTGCCAGTAGTCCAACGACAGGTCCGAACACCGGGGAGCTGTTTTTT	CASSPTTGPNTGELFF
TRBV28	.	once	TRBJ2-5	TGTGCCAGCAGTTTGACAGGTGGACAAGAGACCCAGTACTTC	CASSLTGGQETQYF
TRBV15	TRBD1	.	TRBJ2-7	TGTGCCACCCGTCCCGGGACAGGCATTTCCTACGAGCAGTACTTC	CATRPGTGISYEQYF
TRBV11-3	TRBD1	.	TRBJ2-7	TGTGCCAGCAGCCCCGGGACGGGGACAGGGGTATCCGAGCAGTACTTC	CASSPGTGTGVSEQYF
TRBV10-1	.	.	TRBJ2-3	TGCGCCAGCAGTGACCCCCAGGGGCATACGCAGTATTTT	CASSDPQGHTQYF
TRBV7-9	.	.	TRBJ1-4	TGTGCCAGCAGCAAAGGGGACCGGGAACTGTTTTTT	CASSKGDRELFF
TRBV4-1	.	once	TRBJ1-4	TGCGCCAGCAGCCAATCTGCGGGGGCGATTAATGAAAAACTGTTTTTT	CASSQSAGAINEKLFF
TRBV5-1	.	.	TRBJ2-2	TGCGCCAGCAGCTTGCGCGGGGAGAACACCGGGGAGCTGTTTTTT	CASSLRGENTGELFF
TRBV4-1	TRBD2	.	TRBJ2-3	TGCGCCAGCAGCCAAACTAGCGTTACGGATACGCAGTATTTT	CASSQTSVTDTQYF
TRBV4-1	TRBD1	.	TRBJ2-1	TGCGCCAGCAGCCAGGTCAGGGGGAATGAGCAGTTCTTC	CASSQVRGNEQFF